This T cell receptor (beta chain) is from a study of PD-1 blockade in classical Hodgkin lymphoma. The count of this clone is one. Its antigen is currently unknown. Germline V lookup: CDR1 SGHRS, CDR2 YFSETQ. The CDR3 is 13 amino acids. Trimming cost V 4 bases and J 2 bases, with 9 bases left between them. Points from the study as a whole: Nivolumab starters within 1 year of ASCT were excluded. Partial responders and progressors had significantly lower baseline TCR diversity. Baseline TCR diversity was reportedly lower in newly diagnosed patients than in healthy donors. It was reported as lower still in relapsed/refractory patients.

Assay: immunoSEQ multiplex PCR; the TCRdb copy retains only in-frame clones and omits some. The repertoire includes about 58,000 clones, around 90% of them detected once, and over 5% sits in the top ten. Relapse after autologous stem cell transplantation occurred in every patient, and brentuximab vedotin exposure varied. Source: peripheral blood mononuclear cells (PBMCs), taken before the second cycle of nivolumab. The rearrangement uses TRBV5-1 and TRBJ1-1; possible D gene TRBD1, 6 bases. This TCR came from a human donor with classical Hodgkin lymphoma. The CDR3 nucleotides read TGCGCCAGCAGCGAGGGGGGCAACACTGAAGCTTTCTTT. Residues: CASSEGGNTEAFF.